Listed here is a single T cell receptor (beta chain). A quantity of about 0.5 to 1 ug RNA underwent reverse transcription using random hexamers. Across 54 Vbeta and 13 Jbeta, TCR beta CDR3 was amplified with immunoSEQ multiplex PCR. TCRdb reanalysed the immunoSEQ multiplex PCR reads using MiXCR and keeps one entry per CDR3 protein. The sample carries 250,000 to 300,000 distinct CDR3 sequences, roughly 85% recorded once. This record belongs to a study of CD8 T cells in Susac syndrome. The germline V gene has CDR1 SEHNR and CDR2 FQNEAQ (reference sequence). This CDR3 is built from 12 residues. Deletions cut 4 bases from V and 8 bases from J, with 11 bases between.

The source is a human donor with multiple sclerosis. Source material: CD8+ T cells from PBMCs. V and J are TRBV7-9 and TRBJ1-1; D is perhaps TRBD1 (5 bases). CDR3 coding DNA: TGTGCCAGCAGCTCCCCCAGGGAGGAAGCTTTCTTT. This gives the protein CASSSPREEAFF.